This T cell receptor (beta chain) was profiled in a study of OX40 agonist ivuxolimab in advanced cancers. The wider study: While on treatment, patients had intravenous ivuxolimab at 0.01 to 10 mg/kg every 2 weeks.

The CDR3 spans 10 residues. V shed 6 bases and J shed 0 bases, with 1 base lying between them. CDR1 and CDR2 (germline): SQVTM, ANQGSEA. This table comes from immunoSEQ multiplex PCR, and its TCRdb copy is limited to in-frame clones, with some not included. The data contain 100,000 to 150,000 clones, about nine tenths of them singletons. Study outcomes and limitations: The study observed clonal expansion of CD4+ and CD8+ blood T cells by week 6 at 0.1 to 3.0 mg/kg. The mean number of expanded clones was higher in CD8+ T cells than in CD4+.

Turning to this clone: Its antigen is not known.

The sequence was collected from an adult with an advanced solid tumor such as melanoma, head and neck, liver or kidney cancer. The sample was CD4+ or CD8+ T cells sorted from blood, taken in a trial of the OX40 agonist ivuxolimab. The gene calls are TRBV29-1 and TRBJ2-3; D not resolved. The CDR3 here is CSVSTDTQYF. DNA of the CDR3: TGCAGCGTAAGCACAGATACGCAGTATTTT.